This T cell receptor (beta chain) derives from a study of early T cells in non-severe SARS-CoV-2 infection. Across the whole study: The input, bulk RNA from unsorted whole blood, was sequenced, and chains were unpaired.

The CDR3 totals 15 residues. V shed 8 bases, J shed 4 bases, and the junction held 12 bases outside the gene matches. In its sample, this clonotype was seen many times. Individual cDNA molecules carried attached unique molecular identifiers. TCRdb re-derived calls from the 5' RACE reads in MiXCR, one entry per CDR3 protein. The sample records under 85,000 distinct CDR3 sequences, roughly 12% being singletons. The starting material was whole blood, obtained at baseline. This chain joins TRBV12-3 or TRBV12-4 and TRBJ1-2; 8 nucleotides match TRBD1. The sequence derives from an adult who was a healthcare worker with PCR-confirmed SARS-CoV-2 infection or an uninfected control (not recorded which). The donor label of this sample is uncertain. The CDR3 nucleotides are TGTGCCAGCCATTTCGGACAGGGAGGGTCCTATGGCTACACCTTC. Its protein product is CASHFGQGGSYGYTF.